This T cell receptor (beta chain) stems from a study of T-cell reconstitution after alpha-beta-depleted transplantation in children. Study-wide points: For some patients, TCRbeta diversity was high at day 60 because of recipient T cells and thymic progenitors that survived. It was newly produced T cells that mostly accounted for T-cell counts and diversity one year after transplant.

Trimming shortened V by 4 bases and J by 1 base, and 10 bases separated the two germline ends. This CDR3 has 14 amino acids. The germline CDR1 and CDR2 sequences are KGHSH and LQKENI. A TCRbeta library incorporating unique molecular identifiers was prepared. A single record per CDR3 protein comes from TCRdb applying MiXCR to the PCR reads. The table has roughly 790,000 distinct CDR3 sequences, about 15% seen once; the top ten hold around 4.5%. Notes on this clonotype: The antigen is unknown.

This TCR was recovered from a male patient younger than 18 who had a stem cell transplant for acute lymphoblastic leukemia, so the T cells may come from the graft donor. The source was PBMCs, mostly from graft donor cells, collected 360 days after TCRalphabeta/CD19-depleted stem cell transplant. This sequence joins TRBV18 and TRBJ1-1; the D gene is possibly TRBD1 (5 bases). CDR3 protein: CASSRTQENTEAFF. CDR3 nucleotides: TGTGCCAGCTCACGGACACAGGAGAACACTGAAGCTTTCTTT.